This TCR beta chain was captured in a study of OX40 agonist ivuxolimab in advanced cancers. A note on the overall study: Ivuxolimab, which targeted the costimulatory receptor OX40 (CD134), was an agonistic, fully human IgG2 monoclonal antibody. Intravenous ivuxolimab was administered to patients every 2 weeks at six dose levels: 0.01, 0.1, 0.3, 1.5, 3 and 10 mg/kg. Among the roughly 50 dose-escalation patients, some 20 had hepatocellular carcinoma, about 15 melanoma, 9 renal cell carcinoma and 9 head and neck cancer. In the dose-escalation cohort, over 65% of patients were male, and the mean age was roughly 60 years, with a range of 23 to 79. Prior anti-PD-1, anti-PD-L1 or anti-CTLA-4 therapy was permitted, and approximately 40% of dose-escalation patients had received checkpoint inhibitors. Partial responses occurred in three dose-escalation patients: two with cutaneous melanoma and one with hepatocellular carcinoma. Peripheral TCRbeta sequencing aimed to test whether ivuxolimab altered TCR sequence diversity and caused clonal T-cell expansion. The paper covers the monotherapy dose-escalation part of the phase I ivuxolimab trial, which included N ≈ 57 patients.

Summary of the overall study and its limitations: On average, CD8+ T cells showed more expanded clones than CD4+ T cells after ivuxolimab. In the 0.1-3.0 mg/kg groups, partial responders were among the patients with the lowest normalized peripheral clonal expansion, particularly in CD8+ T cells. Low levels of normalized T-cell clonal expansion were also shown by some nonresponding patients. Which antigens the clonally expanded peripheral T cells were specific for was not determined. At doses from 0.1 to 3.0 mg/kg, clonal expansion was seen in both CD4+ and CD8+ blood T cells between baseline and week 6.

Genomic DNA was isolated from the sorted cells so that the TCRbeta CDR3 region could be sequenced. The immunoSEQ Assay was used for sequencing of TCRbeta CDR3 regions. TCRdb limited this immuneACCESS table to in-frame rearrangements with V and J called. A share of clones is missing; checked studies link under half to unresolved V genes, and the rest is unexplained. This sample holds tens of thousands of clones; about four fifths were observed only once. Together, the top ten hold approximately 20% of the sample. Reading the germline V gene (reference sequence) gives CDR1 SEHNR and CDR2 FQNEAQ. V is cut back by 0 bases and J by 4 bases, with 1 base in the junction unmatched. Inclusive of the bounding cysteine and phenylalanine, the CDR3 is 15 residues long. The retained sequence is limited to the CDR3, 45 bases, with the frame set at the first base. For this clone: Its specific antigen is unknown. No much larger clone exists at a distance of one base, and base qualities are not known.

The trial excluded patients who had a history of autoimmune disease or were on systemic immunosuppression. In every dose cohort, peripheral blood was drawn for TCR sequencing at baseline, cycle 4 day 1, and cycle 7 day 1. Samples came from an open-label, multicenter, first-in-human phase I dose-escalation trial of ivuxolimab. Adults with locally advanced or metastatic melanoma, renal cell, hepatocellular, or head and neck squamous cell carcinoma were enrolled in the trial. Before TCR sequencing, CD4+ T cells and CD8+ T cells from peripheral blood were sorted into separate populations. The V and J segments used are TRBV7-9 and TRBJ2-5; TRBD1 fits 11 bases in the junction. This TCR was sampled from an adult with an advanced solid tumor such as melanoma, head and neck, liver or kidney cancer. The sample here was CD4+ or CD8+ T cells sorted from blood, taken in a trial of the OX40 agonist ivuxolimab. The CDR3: CASSLAGTGGETQYF. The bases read TGTGCCAGCAGCTTAGCCGGGACAGGGGGAGAGACCCAGTACTTC.